Presented here are 17 T cell receptor beta chains from one specimen sequenced in a study of T cell changes during pregnancy in multiple sclerosis. The protocol was immunoSEQ multiplex PCR, while the TCRdb copy is restricted to in-frame clones and leaves out a portion. The sample carries nearly 110,000 clones, roughly nine tenths recorded once. The sample consisted of peripheral blood, taken before pregnancy. The receptor source for this set is a female donor with multiple sclerosis, enrolled in a pregnancy study.

The rearrangement links TRBV19 to TRBJ1-6, with a tentative D call TRBD1 (5 bases). The CDR3 is 16 residues long. Germline V CDR1 and CDR2: LNHDA, SQIVND (reference sequence). Trimming shortened V by 6 bases and J by 7 bases, and 19 bases separated the two germline ends. CDR3 loop: CASSPRGQAGNSPLHF. CDR3 nucleotide sequence: TGTGCCAGTAGCCCAAGGGGTCAGGCCGGGAATTCACCCCTCCACTTT.

The chain uses TRBV29-1 and TRBJ1-2; 7 bases match TRBD1. The CDR3 is 14 residues long. V was clipped by 6 bases and J by 0 bases; unmatched bases: 7. From germline, CDR1 is SQVTM and CDR2 ANQGSEA. The CDR3 bases are TGCAGCGTCCTAGGGGACAGCACTAACTATGGCTACACCTTC. This encodes CSVLGDSTNYGYTF.

V usage is TRBV6-6 and J usage is TRBJ1-5; D unresolved. CDR1 and CDR2 from the germline V gene are MNHNY and SVGAGI (reference sequence). Trimming shortened V by 2 bases and J by 14 bases, and 16 bases separated the two germline ends. The CDR3 consists of 13 residues. CDR3 sequence: CASSYRGGSGEHF. In DNA, the CDR3 is TGTGCCAGCAGTTACAGAGGCGGGTCTGGGGAGCATTTT.

This clone was seen only once. The V and J genes are TRBV11-2 and TRBJ2-5, with 9 positions matching TRBD2. Per the germline V gene, CDR1 is SGHAT and CDR2 is FQNNGV. With 3 bases clipped from V and 4 bases from J, the junction kept 12 bases outside the gene matches. The CDR3 is 17 residues long. The CDR3 nucleotides are TGTGCCAGCAGCTTCGGCGGGAGGGCCGGAGTTGGAGAGACCCAGTACTTC. Protein sequence: CASSFGGRAGVGETQYF.

In the case of this clone: The sample holds other DNA sequences that translate to the same CDR3. The chain recombines TRBV7-3 with TRBJ2-5; D is unclear. V lost 4 bases, J lost 1 base, and 7 bases lay in between. Germline CDR1 reads SGHTA; CDR2 reads FQGTGA. The CDR3 totals 13 residues. CDR3 amino acids: CASSSRAQETQYF. Written as DNA, the CDR3 is TGTGCCAGCAGCTCACGAGCCCAAGAGACCCAGTACTTC.

J is TRBJ1-2 and V is TRBV15; D ambiguous. The germline V gene has CDR1 LNHNV and CDR2 YYDKDF (reference sequence). The CDR3 spans 12 residues. Trimming left V 5 bases short and J 4 bases short, with 8 bases between. DNA for the CDR3: TGTGCCACCAGCGGGCCAGTCTATGGCTACACCTTC. This sequence encodes CATSGPVYGYTF.

This clone came up once. The chain has TRBV7-2 and TRBJ1-2; D unclear. The CDR3 extends over 14 amino acids. The V gene lost 5 bases and the J gene lost 0 bases, with 10 bases spanning the gap. Germline-derived CDR1 and CDR2 are SGHTA and FQGNSA. CDR3 coding DNA: TGTGCCAGCAGCCCAAGTCAGGCTAACTATGGCTACACCTTC. Its protein is CASSPSQANYGYTF.

The gene calls are TRBV18 and TRBJ2-7; 7 nucleotides match TRBD1. Germline CDR1 and CDR2: KGHSH and LQKENI. V trimming: 3 bases; J trimming: 5 bases; junction bases outside the gene matches: 10. The CDR3 extends over 15 amino acids. CDR3 in DNA: TGTGCCAGCTCACCGTTCGGTCGAGGGGGCGACGAGCAGTACTTC. This sequence encodes CASSPFGRGGDEQYF.

The chain combines TRBV6-1 with TRBJ1-2, with 7 nucleotides matching TRBD1. The ends lost 8 bases at V and 4 bases at J; junction bases unmatched: 13. Germline CDR1 and CDR2: MNHNS and SASEGT. The CDR3 is 15 residues long. The CDR3 reads CASGPTGMGSYGYTF. The CDR3 nucleotides are TGTGCCAGCGGACCGACAGGGATGGGGAGCTATGGCTACACCTTC.

This clone was detected once. The chain recombines TRBV13 with TRBJ2-3; 9 bases are shared with TRBD1. J was trimmed by 3 bases and V by 2 bases; bases with no gene match: 12. The CDR3 is 18 residues long. CDR1 PRHDT and CDR2 FYEKMQ come from the germline V gene (reference sequence). The CDR3 loop is CASSLIFSGTGWTDTQYF. DNA for the CDR3: TGTGCCAGCAGCTTAATATTCTCCGGGACAGGGTGGACAGATACGCAGTATTTT.

This chain uses TRBV6-5 with TRBJ2-3; perhaps TRBD1 as D (6 bases). Per the germline V gene, CDR1 is MNHEY and CDR2 is SVGAGI. Trimming took 6 bases from V and 6 from J, leaving 16 bases between them. The CDR3 sequence is 14 residues long. The chain's CDR3 is CASRTRNQGDTQYF. The CDR3 DNA sequence: TGTGCCAGCAGAACAAGAAATCAGGGGGATACGCAGTATTTT.

V usage is TRBV4-1 and J usage is TRBJ2-7, with 11 bases fitting TRBD2. CDR1 MGHRA and CDR2 YSYEKL come from the germline V gene. CDR3 length: 15 residues. Trimming at V came to 4 bases and at J to 5 bases, leaving 7 bases not matched to a gene. CDR3 coding DNA: TGCGCCAGCAGCCCATTACTAGCGGGAGTCAACGAGCAGTACTTC. Translated, it gives CASSPLLAGVNEQYF.

This chain uses TRBV19 with TRBJ1-1, with no clear D. The V end lost 5 bases, the J end lost 3 bases, and 13 bases lay between the germline ends. The CDR3 is 14 amino acids. CDR1 is LNHDA, CDR2 SQIVND, per germline (reference sequence). The CDR3 loop is CASSLWVEDTEAFF. As DNA, the CDR3 is TGTGCCAGTAGTCTTTGGGTAGAGGACACTGAAGCTTTCTTT.

J is TRBJ2-7 and V is TRBV5-1; possible D gene TRBD2, 5 bases. The CDR3 is 14 residues long. The V and J ends lost 0 bases and 4 bases respectively, with 11 bases between them. The germline gives CDR1 SGHRS, CDR2 YFSETQ. The CDR3 reads CASSLARDAYEQYF. For the CDR3, the DNA is TGCGCCAGCAGCTTGGCCCGGGATGCGTACGAGCAGTACTTC.

The V gene is TRBV19, the J gene TRBJ1-5; D remains unclear. This CDR3 is 12 amino acids long. Germline V gene data show CDR1 as LNHDA and CDR2 as SQIVND (reference sequence). Trimming took 6 bases from V and 6 from J, leaving 9 bases between them. In nucleotides, the CDR3 is TGTGCCAGTAGCAATACGGTTCAGCCCCAGCATTTT. Translated, it gives CASSNTVQPQHF.

The chain is built from TRBV9 and TRBJ2-7; the D gene is possibly TRBD2 (6 bases). Per germline, CDR1 SGDLS and CDR2 YYNGEE. Trimming shortened V by 7 bases and J by 1 base, and 9 bases separated the two germline ends. CDR3 length: 12 residues. As DNA, the CDR3 is TGTGCCAGCGCCGGGAGTTCCTACGAGCAGTACTTC. Protein: CASAGSSYEQYF.

This clone occurred once. This chain connects TRBV28 to TRBJ2-7; TRBD2 matches at 7 bases. V shed 4 bases, J shed 3 bases, and the junction held 6 bases outside the gene matches. Germline CDR1 and CDR2: MDHEN and SYDVKM. The CDR3 runs to 14 residues. The CDR3 loop reads CASSSPGLVYEQYF. The DNA of the CDR3 is TGTGCCAGCAGTTCCCCCGGACTAGTCTACGAGCAGTACTTC.